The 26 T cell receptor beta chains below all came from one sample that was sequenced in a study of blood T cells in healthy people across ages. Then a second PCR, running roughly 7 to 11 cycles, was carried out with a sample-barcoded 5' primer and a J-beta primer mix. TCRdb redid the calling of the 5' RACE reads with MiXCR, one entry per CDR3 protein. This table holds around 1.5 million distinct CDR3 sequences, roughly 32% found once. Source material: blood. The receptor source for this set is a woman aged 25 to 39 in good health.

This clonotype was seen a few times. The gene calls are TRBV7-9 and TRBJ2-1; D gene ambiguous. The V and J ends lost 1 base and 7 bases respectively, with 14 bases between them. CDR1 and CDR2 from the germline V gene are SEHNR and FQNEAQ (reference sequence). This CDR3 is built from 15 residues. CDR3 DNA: TGTGCCAGCAGCTTAGAGTCCGGGCCTAGAAATGAGCAGTTCTTC. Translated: CASSLESGPRNEQFF.

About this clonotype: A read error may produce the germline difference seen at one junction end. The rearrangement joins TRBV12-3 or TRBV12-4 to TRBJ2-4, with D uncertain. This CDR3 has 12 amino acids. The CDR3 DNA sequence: TGTGCCAGCAGTTTGGCCAAAAGCATTCAGTACTTC. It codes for CASSLAKSIQYF.

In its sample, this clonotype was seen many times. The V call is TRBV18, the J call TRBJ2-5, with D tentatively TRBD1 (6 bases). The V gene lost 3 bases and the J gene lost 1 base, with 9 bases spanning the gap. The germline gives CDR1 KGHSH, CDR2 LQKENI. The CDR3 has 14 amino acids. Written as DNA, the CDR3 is TGTGCCAGCTCACCGGGGGCTGGCCAAGAGACCCAGTACTTC. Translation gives CASSPGAGQETQYF.

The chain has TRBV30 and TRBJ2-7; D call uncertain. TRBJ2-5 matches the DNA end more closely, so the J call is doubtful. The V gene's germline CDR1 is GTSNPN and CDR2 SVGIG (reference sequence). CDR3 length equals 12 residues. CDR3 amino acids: CAWSGSRETQYF. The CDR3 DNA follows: TGTGCCTGGAGTGGCAGTAGAGAGACCCAGTACTTC.

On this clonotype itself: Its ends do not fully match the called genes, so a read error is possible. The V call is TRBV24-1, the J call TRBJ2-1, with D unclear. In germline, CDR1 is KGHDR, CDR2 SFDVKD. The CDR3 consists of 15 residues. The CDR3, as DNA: TGTGCCACCGGTGACGCCGGATTCGCGGCTGGTGAGCAGTTCTTC. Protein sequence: CATGDAGFAAGEQFF.

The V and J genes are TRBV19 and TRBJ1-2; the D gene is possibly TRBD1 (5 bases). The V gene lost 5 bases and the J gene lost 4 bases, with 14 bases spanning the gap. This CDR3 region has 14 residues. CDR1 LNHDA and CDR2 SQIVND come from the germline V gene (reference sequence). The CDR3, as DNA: TGTGCCAGTAGTTCTACACAGCAGGGCTATGGCTACACCTTC. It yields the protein CASSSTQQGYGYTF.

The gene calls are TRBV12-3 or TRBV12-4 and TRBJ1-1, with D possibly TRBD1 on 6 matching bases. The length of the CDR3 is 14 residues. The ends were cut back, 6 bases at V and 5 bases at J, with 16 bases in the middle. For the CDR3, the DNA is TGTGCCAGCAGACCACAGGGCGGGTGGACTGAAGCTTTCTTT. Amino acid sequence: CASRPQGGWTEAFF.

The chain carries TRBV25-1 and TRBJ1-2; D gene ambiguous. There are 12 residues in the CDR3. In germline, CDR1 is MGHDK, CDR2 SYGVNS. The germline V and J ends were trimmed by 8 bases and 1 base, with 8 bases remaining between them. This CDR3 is CASQTGNYGYTF. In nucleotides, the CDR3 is TGTGCCAGCCAGACGGGTAACTATGGCTACACCTTC.

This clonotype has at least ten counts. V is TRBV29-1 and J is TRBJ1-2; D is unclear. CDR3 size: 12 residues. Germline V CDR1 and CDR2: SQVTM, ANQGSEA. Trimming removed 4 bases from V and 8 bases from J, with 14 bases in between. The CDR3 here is CSVGTAEGGYTF. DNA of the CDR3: TGCAGCGTTGGAACAGCCGAAGGGGGCTACACCTTC.

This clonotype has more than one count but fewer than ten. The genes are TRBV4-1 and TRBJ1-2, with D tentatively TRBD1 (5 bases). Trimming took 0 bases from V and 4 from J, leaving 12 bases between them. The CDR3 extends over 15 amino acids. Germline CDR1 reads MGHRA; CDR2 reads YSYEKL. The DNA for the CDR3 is TGCGCCAGCAGCCAAGAGGGGCGAATCTCCTATGGCTACACCTTC. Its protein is CASSQEGRISYGYTF.

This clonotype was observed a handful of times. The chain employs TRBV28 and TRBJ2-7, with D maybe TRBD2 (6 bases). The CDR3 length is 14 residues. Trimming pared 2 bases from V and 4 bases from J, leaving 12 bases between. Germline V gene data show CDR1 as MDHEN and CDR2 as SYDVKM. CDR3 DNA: TGTGCCAGCAGTTTAGGGGGGAATCCTTACGAGCAGTACTTC. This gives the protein CASSLGGNPYEQYF.

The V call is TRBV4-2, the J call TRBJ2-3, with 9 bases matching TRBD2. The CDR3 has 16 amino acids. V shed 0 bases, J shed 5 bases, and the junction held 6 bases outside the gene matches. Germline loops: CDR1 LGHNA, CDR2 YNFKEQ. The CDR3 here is CASSQEPLAGKDTQYF. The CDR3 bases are TGTGCCAGCAGCCAAGAGCCGCTAGCGGGGAAAGATACGCAGTATTTT.

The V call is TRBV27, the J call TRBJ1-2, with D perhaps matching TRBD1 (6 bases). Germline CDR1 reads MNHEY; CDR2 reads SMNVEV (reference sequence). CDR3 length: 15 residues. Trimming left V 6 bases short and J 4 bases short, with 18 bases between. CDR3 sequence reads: CASSRAGARSYGYTF. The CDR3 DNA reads TGTGCCAGCAGCAGGGCAGGGGCGAGAAGCTATGGCTACACCTTC.

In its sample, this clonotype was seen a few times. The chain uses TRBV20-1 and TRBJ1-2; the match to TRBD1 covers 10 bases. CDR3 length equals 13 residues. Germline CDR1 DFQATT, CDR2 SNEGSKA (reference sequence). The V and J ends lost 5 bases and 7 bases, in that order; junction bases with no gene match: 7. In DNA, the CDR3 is TGCAGTGCTCGGGGACAGGGGACGCTTGGCTACACCTTC. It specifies CSARGQGTLGYTF.

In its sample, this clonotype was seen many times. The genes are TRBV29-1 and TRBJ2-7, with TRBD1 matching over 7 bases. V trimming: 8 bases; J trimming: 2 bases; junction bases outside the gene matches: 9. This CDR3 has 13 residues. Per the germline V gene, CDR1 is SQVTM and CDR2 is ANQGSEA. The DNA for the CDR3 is TGCAGCTTCACAGGGGATGGGACCTACGAGCAGTACTTC. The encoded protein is CSFTGDGTYEQYF.

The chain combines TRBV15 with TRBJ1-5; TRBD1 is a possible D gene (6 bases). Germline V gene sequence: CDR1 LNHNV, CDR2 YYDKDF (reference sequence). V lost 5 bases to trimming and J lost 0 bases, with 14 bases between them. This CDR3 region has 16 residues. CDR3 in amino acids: CATSGVTGYSNQPQHF. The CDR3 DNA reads TGTGCCACCAGCGGGGTGACAGGTTATAGCAATCAGCCCCAGCATTTT.

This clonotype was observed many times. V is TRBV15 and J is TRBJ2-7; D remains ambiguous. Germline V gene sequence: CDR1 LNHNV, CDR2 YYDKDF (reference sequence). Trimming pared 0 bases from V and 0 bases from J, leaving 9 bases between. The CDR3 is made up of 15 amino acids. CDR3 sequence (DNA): TGTGCCACCAGCAGAGACCCCCTGAGCTCCTACGAGCAGTACTTC. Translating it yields CATSRDPLSSYEQYF.

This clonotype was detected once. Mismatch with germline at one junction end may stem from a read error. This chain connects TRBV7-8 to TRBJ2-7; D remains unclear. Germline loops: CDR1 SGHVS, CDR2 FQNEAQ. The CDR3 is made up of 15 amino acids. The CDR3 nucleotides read TGTGCCAGCAGCCCACGTACCGGGTTCTCCCACGAGCAGTACTTC. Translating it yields CASSPRTGFSHEQYF.

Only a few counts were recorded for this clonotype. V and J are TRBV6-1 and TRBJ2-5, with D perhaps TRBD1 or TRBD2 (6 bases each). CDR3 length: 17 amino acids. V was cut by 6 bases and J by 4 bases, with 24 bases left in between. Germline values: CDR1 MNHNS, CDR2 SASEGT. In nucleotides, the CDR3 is TGTGCCAGCAGCCAAAGTCGTACGGGGGCCGGGGCAGAGACCCAGTACTTC. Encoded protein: CASSQSRTGAGAETQYF.

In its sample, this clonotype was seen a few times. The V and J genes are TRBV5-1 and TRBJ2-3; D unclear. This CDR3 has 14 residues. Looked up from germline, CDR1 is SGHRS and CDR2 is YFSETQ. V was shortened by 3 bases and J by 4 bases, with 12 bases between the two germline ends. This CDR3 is CASSSSDIPDTQYF. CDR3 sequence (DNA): TGCGCCAGCAGCTCCAGCGACATCCCAGATACGCAGTATTTT.

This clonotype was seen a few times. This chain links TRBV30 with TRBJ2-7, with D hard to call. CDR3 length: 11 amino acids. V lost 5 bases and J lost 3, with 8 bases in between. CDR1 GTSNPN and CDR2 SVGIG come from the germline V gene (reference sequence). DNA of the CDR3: TGTGCCTGGTCCTCCGTCTACGAGCAGTACTTC. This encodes CAWSSVYEQYF.

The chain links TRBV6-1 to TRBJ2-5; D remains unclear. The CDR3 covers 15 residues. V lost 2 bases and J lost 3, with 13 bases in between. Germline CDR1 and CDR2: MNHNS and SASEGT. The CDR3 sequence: CASSERWRREETQYF. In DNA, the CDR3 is TGTGCCAGCAGTGAACGGTGGCGGAGAGAAGAGACCCAGTACTTC.

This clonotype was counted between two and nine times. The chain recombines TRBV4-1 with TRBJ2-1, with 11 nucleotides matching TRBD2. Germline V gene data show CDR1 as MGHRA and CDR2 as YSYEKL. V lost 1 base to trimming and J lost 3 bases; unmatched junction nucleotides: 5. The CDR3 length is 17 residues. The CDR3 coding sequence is TGCGCCAGCAGCCAAGTTAGCGGGACTAGCGGCTACAATGAGCAGTTCTTC. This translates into CASSQVSGTSGYNEQFF.

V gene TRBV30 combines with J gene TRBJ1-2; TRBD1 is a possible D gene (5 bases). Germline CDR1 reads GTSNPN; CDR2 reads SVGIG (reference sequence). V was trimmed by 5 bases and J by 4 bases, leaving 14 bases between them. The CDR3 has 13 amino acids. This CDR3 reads CAWAQEGSYGYTF. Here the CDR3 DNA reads TGTGCCTGGGCTCAGGAGGGGAGCTATGGCTACACCTTC.

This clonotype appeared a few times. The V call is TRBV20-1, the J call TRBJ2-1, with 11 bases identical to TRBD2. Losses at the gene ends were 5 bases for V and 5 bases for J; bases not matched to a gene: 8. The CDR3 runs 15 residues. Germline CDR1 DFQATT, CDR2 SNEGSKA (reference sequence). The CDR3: CSAVSGTSGHNEQFF. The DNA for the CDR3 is TGCAGTGCTGTTTCCGGGACTAGCGGTCACAATGAGCAGTTCTTC.

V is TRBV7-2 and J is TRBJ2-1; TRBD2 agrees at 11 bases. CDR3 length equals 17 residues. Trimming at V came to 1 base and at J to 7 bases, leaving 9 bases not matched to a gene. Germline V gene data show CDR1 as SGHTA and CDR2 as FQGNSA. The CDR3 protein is CASSLVGTSGSRNEQFF. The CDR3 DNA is TGTGCCAGCAGCTTAGTTGGAACTAGCGGGAGCAGGAATGAGCAGTTCTTC.